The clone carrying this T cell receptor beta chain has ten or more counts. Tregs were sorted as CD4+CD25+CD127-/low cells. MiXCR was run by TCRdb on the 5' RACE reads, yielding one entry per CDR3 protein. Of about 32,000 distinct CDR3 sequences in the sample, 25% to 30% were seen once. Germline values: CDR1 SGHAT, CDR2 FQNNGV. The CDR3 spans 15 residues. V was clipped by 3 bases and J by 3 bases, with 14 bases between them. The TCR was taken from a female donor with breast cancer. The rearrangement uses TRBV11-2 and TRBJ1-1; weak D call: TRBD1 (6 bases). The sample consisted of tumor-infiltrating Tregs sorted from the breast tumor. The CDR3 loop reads CASSFGGGPYTEAFF. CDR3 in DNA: TGTGCCAGCAGCTTTGGAGGGGGGCCCTACACTGAAGCTTTCTTT.